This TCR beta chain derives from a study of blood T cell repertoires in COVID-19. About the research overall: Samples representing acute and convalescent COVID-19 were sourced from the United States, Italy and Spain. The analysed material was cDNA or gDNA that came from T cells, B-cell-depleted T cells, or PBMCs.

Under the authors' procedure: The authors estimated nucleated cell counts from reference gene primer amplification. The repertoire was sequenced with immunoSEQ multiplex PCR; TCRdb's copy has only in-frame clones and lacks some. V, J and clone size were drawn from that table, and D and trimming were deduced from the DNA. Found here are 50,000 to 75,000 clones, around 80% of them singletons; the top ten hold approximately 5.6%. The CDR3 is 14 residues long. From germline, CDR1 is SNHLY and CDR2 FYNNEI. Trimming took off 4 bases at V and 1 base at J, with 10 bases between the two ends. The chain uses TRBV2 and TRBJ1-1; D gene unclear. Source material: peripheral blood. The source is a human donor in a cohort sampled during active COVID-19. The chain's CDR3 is CASSVRPTNTEAFF. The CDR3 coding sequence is TGTGCCAGCAGTGTCAGGCCGACGAACACTGAAGCTTTCTTT.